This T cell receptor beta chain originates from a study of blood T cell repertoires in COVID-19. The CDR3 contains 17 residues. V shed 0 bases and J 6 bases; nucleotides not matched to a gene: 14. Germline-derived CDR1 and CDR2 are GTSNPN and SVGIG (reference sequence). Seattle participants joined during active infection and were tracked over time. This table comes from immunoSEQ multiplex PCR, and its TCRdb copy is limited to in-frame clones, with some not included. The table shows more than 350,000 clones, with 70% to 90% occurring only once. This TCR was recovered from a woman aged 30 to 39 with COVID-19, enrolled during active disease. This chain uses TRBV30 with TRBJ2-7; 10 bases align to TRBD1. The specimen was peripheral blood. CDR3 bases: TGTGCCTGGAGTGTCTCCCCCGCCGGGACAGGGGACGCCGAGCAGTACTTC. It encodes CAWSVSPAGTGDAEQYF.